This entry lists 29 T cell receptor beta chains sequenced from one sample in a study of lymphopenia after photon versus proton radiotherapy. Clones were read by immunoSEQ multiplex PCR, and TCRdb kept only the in-frame ones, dropping some. Of tens of thousands of clones in the sample, around 94% are singletons; the top ten hold under 0.8%. Material: peripheral blood, obtained from a patient treated with photon-based radiotherapy. The receptors were gathered from a woman aged 45-65 years with cholangiocarcinoma.

The chain employs TRBV5-6 and TRBJ2-7, with 8 positions matching TRBD1. CDR3 length: 15 amino acids. V lost 3 bases to trimming and J lost 0 bases; unmatched junction nucleotides: 5. CDR1 and CDR2 (germline): SGHDT, YYEEEE. DNA for the CDR3: TGTGCCAGCAGCTCCGGGACAGGCCTCTCCTACGAGCAGTACTTC. It specifies CASSSGTGLSYEQYF.

V and J are TRBV7-2 and TRBJ1-6; D gene unclear. The CDR3 is 15 amino acids. From germline, CDR1 is SGHTA and CDR2 FQGNSA. The V gene lost 1 base and the J gene lost 3 bases, with 7 bases spanning the gap. CDR3 bases: TGTGCCAGCAGCTTAGGGGGTGTCTATAATTCACCCCTCCACTTT. Residues: CASSLGGVYNSPLHF.

The chain is built from TRBV10-3 and TRBJ1-3; D gene uncertain. The V end was cut by 6 bases, the J end by 0 bases, with 9 bases between. The CDR3 is made up of 14 amino acids. Germline-derived CDR1 and CDR2 are ENHRY and SYGVKD. The CDR3, as DNA: TGTGCCATCAGCCCCGGACTCTCTGGAAACACCATATATTTT. Translated, it gives CAISPGLSGNTIYF.

This chain connects TRBV27 to TRBJ2-1, with D uncertain. V gave up 5 bases and J gave up 0 bases, with 14 bases separating them. This CDR3 has 16 residues. Looked up from germline, CDR1 is MNHEY and CDR2 is SMNVEV (reference sequence). The CDR3 reads CASSRVNRVSYNEQFF. CDR3 DNA: TGTGCCAGCAGTCGTGTCAACAGAGTCTCCTACAATGAGCAGTTCTTC.

The chain joins TRBV11-2 to TRBJ1-1; D perhaps matches TRBD1 (5 bases). The CDR3 consists of 14 residues. The germline V and J ends were trimmed by 5 bases and 3 bases, with 13 bases remaining between them. Germline loops: CDR1 SGHAT, CDR2 FQNNGV. The CDR3 region is CASSLDIWDTEAFF. The CDR3 coding sequence is TGTGCCAGCAGCCTGGACATTTGGGACACTGAAGCTTTCTTT.

The rearrangement links TRBV27 to TRBJ1-2; 9 bases align to TRBD1. The CDR3 has 14 residues. CDR1 and CDR2 (germline): MNHEY, SMNVEV (reference sequence). Trimming cost V 2 bases and J 5 bases; bases outside gene matches: 3. CDR3 in amino acids: CASSLGQGRYGYTF. DNA of the CDR3: TGTGCCAGCAGTTTAGGACAGGGGAGGTATGGCTACACCTTC.

This rearrangement joins TRBV5-8 to TRBJ1-4; tentatively, D is TRBD1 (5 bases). The germline V gene has CDR1 SGHTS and CDR2 YDEGEE. Trimming took 0 bases from V and 6 from J, leaving 15 bases between them. The CDR3 has 16 amino acids. The CDR3 DNA is TGTGCCAGCAGCTTGGGAGCCGGGGGTTTGTATGAAAAACTGTTTTTT. It codes for CASSLGAGGLYEKLFF.

The J gene is TRBJ1-1, the V gene TRBV11-2; D gene uncertain. From germline, CDR1 is SGHAT and CDR2 FQNNGV. CDR3 size: 13 residues. Between the trimmed V and J ends, which lost 4 bases and 4 bases, there was a span of 10 bases. The chain's CDR3 is CASSSLRTTEAFF. The CDR3 region has the DNA TGTGCCAGCAGCTCGTTAAGGACCACTGAAGCTTTCTTT. Full variable domain (missing parts from reference TRBV11-2 and TRBJ1-1): EAGVAQSPRYKIIEKRQSVAFWCNPISGHATLYWYQQILGQGPKLLIQFQNNGVVDDSQLPKDRFSAERLKGVDSTLKIQPAKLEDSAVYLCASSSLRTTEAFFGQGTRLTVV.

The V call is TRBV5-1, the J call TRBJ2-3, with D perhaps TRBD2 (6 bases). In germline, CDR1 is SGHRS, CDR2 YFSETQ. This CDR3 has 18 residues. V was cut by 0 bases and J by 5 bases, with 22 bases left in between. The CDR3 loop reads CASSLGLRTPPRGDTQYF. The CDR3 region has the DNA TGCGCCAGCAGCTTGGGGCTTCGGACTCCCCCGCGGGGAGATACGCAGTATTTT. The whole variable domain, filled in from reference TRBV5-1 and TRBJ2-3, reads KAGVTQTPRYLIKTRGQQVTLSCSPISGHRSVSWYQQTPGQGLQFLFEYFSETQRNKGNFPGRFSGRQFSNSRSEMNVSTLELGDSALYLCASSLGLRTPPRGDTQYFGPGTRLTVL.

This sequence joins TRBV7-2 and TRBJ2-4; 11 bases are shared with TRBD2. CDR1 SGHTA and CDR2 FQGNSA come from the germline V gene. This CDR3 region has 14 residues. V shed 4 bases and J 8 bases; nucleotides not matched to a gene: 4. CDR3 coding DNA: TGTGCCAGCAGCTCACCTAGCGGGGGGCACATTCAGTACTTC. This gives the protein CASSSPSGGHIQYF.

V usage is TRBV7-9 and J usage is TRBJ2-3; D call uncertain. V was clipped by 11 bases and J by 6 bases, with 24 bases between them. CDR3 length: 15 amino acids. Germline V gene data show CDR1 as SEHNR and CDR2 as FQNEAQ (reference sequence). The CDR3 region is CAGAIWFGSGDTQYF. DNA for the CDR3: TGTGCCGGAGCCATTTGGTTTGGTTCCGGGGATACGCAGTATTTT. The full variable domain, its missing parts supplied by reference TRBV7-9 and TRBJ2-3, is DTGVSQNPRHKITKRGQNVTFRCDPISEHNRLYWYRQTLGQGPEFLTYFQNEAQLEKSRLLSDRFSAERPKGSFSTLEIQRTEQGDSAMYLCAGAIWFGSGDTQYFGPGTRLTVL.

The CDR3 spells CASSFWGQYEQYF. For the CDR3, the DNA is TGTGCCAGCAGTTTTTGGGGACAGTACGAGCAGTACTTC. This chain uses TRBV27 with TRBJ2-7; TRBD1 agrees at 7 bases. V was clipped by 3 bases and J by 4 bases; unmatched bases: 3. The CDR3 covers 13 residues. In germline, CDR1 is MNHEY, CDR2 SMNVEV (reference sequence).

V usage is TRBV7-2 and J usage is TRBJ2-6; no clear D. Germline V lookup: CDR1 SGHTA, CDR2 FQGNSA. The CDR3 has 17 amino acids. Trimming removed 0 bases from V and 1 base from J, with 10 bases in between. In DNA form, the CDR3 reads TGTGCCAGCAGCTTAGCAGGGATGCAATCTGGGGCCAACGTCCTGACTTTC. It codes for CASSLAGMQSGANVLTF.

This clone was recorded only once. The genes are TRBV19 and TRBJ2-7; D not resolved. This CDR3 region has 14 residues. V lost 4 bases to trimming and J lost 2 bases, with 12 bases between them. Germline V gene sequence: CDR1 LNHDA, CDR2 SQIVND (reference sequence). The CDR3 spells CASSSHGITYEQYF. The CDR3 DNA reads TGTGCCAGTAGTAGTCACGGAATAACCTACGAGCAGTACTTC. Looking up the rest from reference TRBV19 and TRBJ2-7 gives the full variable domain: DGGITQSPKYLFRKEGQNVTLSCEQNLNHDAMYWYRQDPGQGLRLIYYSQIVNDFQKGDIAEGYSVSREKKESFPLTVTSAQKNPTAFYLCASSSHGITYEQYFGPGTRLTVT.

The genes are TRBV15 and TRBJ1-2, with D perhaps TRBD1 (5 bases). The CDR3 contains 16 residues. CDR1 and CDR2 from the germline V gene are LNHNV and YYDKDF (reference sequence). V lost 5 bases to trimming and J lost 7 bases, with 23 bases between them. CDR3 residues: CATSRSRETAASGYTF. The DNA of the CDR3 is TGTGCCACCAGCCGCTCCCGGGAGACAGCAGCCTCTGGCTACACCTTC.

The J gene is TRBJ2-5, the V gene TRBV7-2; TRBD2 might be the D (6 bases). V lost 5 bases to trimming and J lost 2 bases, with 12 bases between them. The germline V gene has CDR1 SGHTA and CDR2 FQGNSA. This CDR3 comprises 14 residues. For the CDR3, the DNA is TGTGCCAGCAGCCAAGGGACTGCTCAAGAGACCCAGTACTTC. Protein sequence: CASSQGTAQETQYF.

The rearrangement links TRBV7-9 to TRBJ2-1; 8 positions match TRBD1. V was pared by 4 bases and J by 5 bases, with 10 bases of the junction left unmatched. Germline V lookup: CDR1 SEHNR, CDR2 FQNEAQ (reference sequence). The CDR3 has 16 residues. The DNA for the CDR3 is TGTGCCAGCAGCTGGGGACAGGCCGTACCCAACAATGAGCAGTTCTTC. It specifies CASSWGQAVPNNEQFF. Complete variable domain (other parts from reference TRBV7-9 and TRBJ2-1): DTGVSQNPRHKITKRGQNVTFRCDPISEHNRLYWYRQTLGQGPEFLTYFQNEAQLEKSRLLSDRFSAERPKGSFSTLEIQRTEQGDSAMYLCASSWGQAVPNNEQFFGPGTRLTVL.

This chain uses TRBV9 with TRBJ1-1; D is unresolved. Trimming removed 0 bases at V and 3 bases at J, with 6 bases between. The germline gives CDR1 SGDLS, CDR2 YYNGEE. This CDR3 is built from 13 residues. The CDR3 spells CASSVETDTEAFF. The CDR3 DNA reads TGTGCCAGCAGCGTAGAAACGGACACTGAAGCTTTCTTT.

This clone was seen only once. This rearrangement joins TRBV28 to TRBJ1-1; the D is unclear. CDR1 and CDR2 from the germline V gene are MDHEN and SYDVKM. CDR3 length: 8 residues. The V end lost 9 bases, the J end lost 6 bases, and 2 bases lay between the germline ends. The CDR3 nucleotides are TGTGCCAGGGCTGAAGCTTTCTTT. This sequence encodes CARAEAFF.

This chain links TRBV11-2 with TRBJ1-2; TRBD1 is a possible D gene (6 bases). Germline lookup yields CDR1 SGHAT and CDR2 FQNNGV. CDR3 length equals 12 residues. The V end was cut by 8 bases, the J end by 8 bases, with 15 bases between. This CDR3 reads CASSTGFGGYTF. The CDR3 DNA reads as TGTGCCAGCTCCACAGGGTTCGGCGGCTACACCTTC.

The J gene is TRBJ1-1, the V gene TRBV6-5; D gene ambiguous. Germline-derived CDR1 and CDR2 are MNHEY and SVGAGI. V lost 2 bases and J lost 6, with 13 bases in between. CDR3 length equals 14 residues. CDR3 in amino acids: CASSYQPTVAEAFF. In nucleotides, the CDR3 is TGTGCCAGCAGTTACCAGCCCACAGTGGCTGAAGCTTTCTTT.

V usage is TRBV5-4 and J usage is TRBJ1-1, with 8 positions matching TRBD1. After removal of 5 bases from V and 8 bases from J, the junction contained 8 bases not matched to a gene. Germline V gene data show CDR1 as SGHNT and CDR2 as YYREEE (reference sequence). CDR3 length: 13 amino acids. The CDR3 sequence: CASRSGQGEEAFF. As DNA, the CDR3 is TGTGCCAGCAGGTCTGGACAGGGAGAGGAAGCTTTCTTT. The variable domain in full, completed from reference TRBV5-4 and TRBJ1-1, reads ETGVTQSPTHLIKTRGQQVTLRCSSQSGHNTVSWYQQALGQGPQFIFQYYREEENGRGNFPPRFSGLQFPNYSSELNVNALELDDSALYLCASRSGQGEEAFFGQGTRLTVV.

V is TRBV29-1 and J is TRBJ2-7, with unresolved D. The CDR3 is 13 residues long. Trimming pared 6 bases from V and 0 bases from J, leaving 12 bases between. The V gene's germline CDR1 is SQVTM and CDR2 ANQGSEA. CDR3 loop: CSVRPDLSYEQYF. CDR3 sequence (DNA): TGCAGCGTACGTCCGGATCTCTCCTACGAGCAGTACTTC.

This rearrangement joins TRBV5-6 to TRBJ1-2, with D hard to call. The CDR3 sequence is 13 residues long. Germline lookup yields CDR1 SGHDT and CDR2 YYEEEE. V was cut by 0 bases and J by 5 bases, with 8 bases left in between. The CDR3 DNA reads TGTGCCAGCAGCTTGGATCTTGGTTATGGCTACACCTTC. This gives the protein CASSLDLGYGYTF.

This clone appeared once. The rearrangement uses TRBV5-4 and TRBJ1-2, with unresolved D. The germline V gene has CDR1 SGHNT and CDR2 YYREEE (reference sequence). The CDR3 extends over 17 amino acids. V dropped 2 bases and J dropped 0 bases, with 17 bases sitting between them. The CDR3 spells CASSLNFVSRANYGYTF. CDR3 DNA: TGTGCCAGCAGCTTAAATTTTGTCAGCAGAGCTAACTATGGCTACACCTTC.

The CDR3 spells CAIGPGHEQYF. The CDR3 DNA reads as TGTGCCATCGGACCTGGGCACGAGCAGTACTTC. J is TRBJ2-7 and V is TRBV10-3, with D unresolved. The CDR3 runs 11 residues. Germline-derived CDR1 and CDR2 are ENHRY and SYGVKD. Trimming removed 8 bases at V and 5 bases at J, with 10 bases between.

The rearrangement joins TRBV4-3 to TRBJ1-2, with D perhaps TRBD1 (5 bases). This CDR3 is 16 amino acids long. The V gene's germline CDR1 is LGHNA and CDR2 YSLEER. The V gene lost 0 bases and the J gene lost 2 bases, with 13 bases spanning the gap. CDR3 coding DNA: TGCGCCAGCAGCCAAGACCTGGGACGGTTGAACTATGGCTACACCTTC. As protein: CASSQDLGRLNYGYTF.

This chain links TRBV5-1 with TRBJ2-3; the match to TRBD2 covers 11 bases. The V gene end was trimmed by 4 bases and the J gene end by 4 bases; junction bases not matched to a gene: 8. The germline V gene encodes CDR1 SGHRS and CDR2 YFSETQ. The CDR3 is 16 amino acids. Here the CDR3 reads CASSAHLAGGPDTQYF. The DNA of the CDR3 is TGCGCCAGCAGCGCCCATCTAGCGGGGGGCCCAGATACGCAGTATTTT.

This chain links TRBV5-1 with TRBJ2-1; 7 bases map to TRBD1. From germline, CDR1 is SGHRS and CDR2 YFSETQ. The V gene end was trimmed by 6 bases and the J gene end by 1 base; junction bases not matched to a gene: 10. This CDR3 has 16 residues. This CDR3 is CASTDLDRVSYNEQFF. The CDR3 nucleotides read TGCGCCAGCACCGATCTAGACAGGGTGTCCTACAATGAGCAGTTCTTC.